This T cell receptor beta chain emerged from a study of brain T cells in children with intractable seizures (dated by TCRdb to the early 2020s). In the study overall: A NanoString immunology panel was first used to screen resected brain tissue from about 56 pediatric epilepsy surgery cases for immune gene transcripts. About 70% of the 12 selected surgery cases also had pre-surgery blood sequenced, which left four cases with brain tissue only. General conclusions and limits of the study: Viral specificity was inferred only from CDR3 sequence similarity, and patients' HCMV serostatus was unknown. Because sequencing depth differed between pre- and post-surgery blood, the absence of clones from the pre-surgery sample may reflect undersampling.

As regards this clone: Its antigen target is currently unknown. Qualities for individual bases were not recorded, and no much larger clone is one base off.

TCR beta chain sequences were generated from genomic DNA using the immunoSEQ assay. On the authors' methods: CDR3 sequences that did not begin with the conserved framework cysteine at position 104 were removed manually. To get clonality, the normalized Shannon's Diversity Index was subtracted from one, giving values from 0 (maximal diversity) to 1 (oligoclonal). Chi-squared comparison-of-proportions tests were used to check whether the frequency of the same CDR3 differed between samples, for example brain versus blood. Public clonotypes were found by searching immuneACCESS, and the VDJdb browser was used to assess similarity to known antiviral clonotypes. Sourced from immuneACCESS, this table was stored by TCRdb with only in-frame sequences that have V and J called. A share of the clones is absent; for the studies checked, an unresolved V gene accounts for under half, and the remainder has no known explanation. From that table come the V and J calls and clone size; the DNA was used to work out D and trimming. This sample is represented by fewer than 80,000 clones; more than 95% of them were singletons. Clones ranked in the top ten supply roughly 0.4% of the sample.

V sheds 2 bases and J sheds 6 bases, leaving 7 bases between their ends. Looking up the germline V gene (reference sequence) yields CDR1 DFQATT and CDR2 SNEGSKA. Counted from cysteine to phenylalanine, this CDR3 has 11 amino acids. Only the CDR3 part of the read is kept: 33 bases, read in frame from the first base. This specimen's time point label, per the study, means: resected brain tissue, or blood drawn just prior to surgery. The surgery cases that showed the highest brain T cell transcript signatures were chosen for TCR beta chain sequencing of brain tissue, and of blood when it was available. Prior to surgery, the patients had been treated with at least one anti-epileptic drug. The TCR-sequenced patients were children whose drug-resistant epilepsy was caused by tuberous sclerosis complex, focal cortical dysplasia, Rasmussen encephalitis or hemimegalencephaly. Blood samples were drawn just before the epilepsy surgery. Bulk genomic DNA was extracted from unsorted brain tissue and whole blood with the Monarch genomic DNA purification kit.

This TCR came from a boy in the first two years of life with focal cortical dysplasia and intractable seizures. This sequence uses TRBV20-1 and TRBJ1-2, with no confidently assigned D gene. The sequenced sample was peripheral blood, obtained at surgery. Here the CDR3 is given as CSARLGNGYTF. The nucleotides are TGCAGTGCTAGACTGGGAAATGGCTACACCTTC.